This T cell receptor beta chain is from a study of OX40 agonist ivuxolimab in advanced cancers. Findings and limits, study-wide: CD4+ and CD8+ T cells in blood underwent clonal expansion by week 6 at 0.1 to 3.0 mg/kg.

The CDR3 totals 12 residues. The germline V gene encodes CDR1 MNHNS and CDR2 SASEGT. Between the trimmed V and J ends, which lost 7 bases and 2 bases, there was a span of 9 bases. As regards this clone: Its antigen is as yet unknown.

This table comes from immunoSEQ multiplex PCR, and its TCRdb copy is limited to in-frame clones, with some not included. The repertoire holds 30,000 to 50,000 clones, with 75% to 90% as singletons. This receptor was identified in an adult with an advanced solid tumor such as melanoma, head and neck, liver or kidney cancer. The chain is built from TRBV6-1 and TRBJ2-7; D gene ambiguous. Sample: CD4+ or CD8+ T cells sorted from blood, taken in a trial of the OX40 agonist ivuxolimab. CDR3 residues: CASTAIAYEQYF. DNA for the CDR3: TGTGCCAGCACCGCGATAGCCTACGAGCAGTACTTC.